This TCR beta chain is from a study of CD8 T cells in ankylosing spondylitis. Findings and caveats of the study: Within ankylosing spondylitis blood, a TCR beta motif made up of seven to nine highly homologous variants appeared to be characteristic.

This clonotype was recorded a few times. Its target is not known. After removal of 0 bases from V and 5 bases from J, the junction contained 9 bases not matched to a gene. The germline gives CDR1 SGHRS, CDR2 YFSETQ. The CDR3 contains 16 residues. TCRdb re-called the 5' RACE reads through MiXCR, storing one row per CDR3 protein. In the table there are about 400,000 distinct CDR3 sequences, under 25% of which are singletons. This clonotype was obtained from a male donor with ankylosing spondylitis. Material for sequencing was blood, either unsorted or a sorted T cell fraction (not recorded which). The chain couples TRBV5-1 to TRBJ2-7, with 9 bases matching TRBD1. CDR3 sequence: CASSLAVGTGLHEQYF. DNA for the CDR3: TGCGCCAGCAGCTTGGCCGTCGGGACAGGGTTGCACGAGCAGTACTTC.